The following is a TCR beta chain sequence with its context. The antigen is undetermined. The data stem from a study of shared clonotypes between healthy human individuals. The study, taken as a whole, reports: The represented genetic and exposure-history diversity was limited by the small number of donors.

Profiling relied on immunoSEQ multiplex PCR, and the TCRdb table lists in-frame clones only, not all of them. Of fewer than 130,000 clones listed, roughly 66% are singletons. Germline lookup yields CDR1 SGHTA and CDR2 FQGTGA. V was shortened by 5 bases and J by 3 bases, with 10 bases between the two germline ends. The CDR3 has 14 amino acids. Sample: memory CD8+ T cells sorted from blood. As for subset: CD45RO+ cells pooled with CCR7-negative TemRA cells. This TCR derives from a woman between 25 and 40 years old in good health. This chain joins TRBV7-3 and TRBJ2-2; D unclear. CDR3 sequence reads: CASSHNSYTGELFF. The CDR3, as DNA: TGTGCCAGCAGCCATAACTCATACACCGGGGAGCTGTTTTTT.